The rows below give T cell receptor beta chains drawn from one sample of a study of T cell changes during pregnancy in multiple sclerosis. Libraries were prepared by immunoSEQ multiplex PCR; TCRdb keeps only in-frame clonotypes and omits some of them. The table includes more than 80,000 clones, about 90% detected once. Source: peripheral blood, taken before pregnancy. The receptors originated from a female donor with multiple sclerosis, enrolled in a pregnancy study. The CDR3 runs from the conserved cysteine through the conserved F or W. The D gene is left open where the match is weak. Expanded clones are given a class, and other clones once, few, many or no size at all.

DNA: TGCGCCAGCAGCCAAGAGGGGGGACAGGGGAACACAGATACGCAGTATTTT; CDR3: CASSQEGGQGNTDTQYF; J: TRBJ2-3; length: 17; D: TRBD1; V: TRBV4-3; size: once
DNA: TGTGCCAGCAGCTCGCGGGAGACCCAGTACTTC; CDR3: CASSSRETQYF; J: TRBJ2-5; length: 11; D: .; V: TRBV5-6; size: .
DNA: TGTGCCAGCAGTGACAGGGCTAGCAATCAGCCCCAGCATTTT; CDR3: CASSDRASNQPQHF; J: TRBJ1-5; length: 14; D: TRBD1; V: TRBV6-5; size: few
DNA: TGTGCCAGCAGCGTAGAGGGGACCGGAGGGCCCCAGTACTTC; CDR3: CASSVEGTGGPQYF; J: TRBJ2-5; length: 14; D: .; V: TRBV9; size: .
DNA: TGTGCCTGGAGTATCAAGGGGGAAGCTTTCTTT; CDR3: CAWSIKGEAFF; J: TRBJ1-1; length: 11; D: .; V: TRBV30; size: .
DNA: TGTGCCAGCAGCGCCCGCCGGGACAGTCTATATGAAGCTTTCTTT; CDR3: CASSARRDSLYEAFF; J: TRBJ1-1; length: 15; D: TRBD1; V: TRBV9; size: .
DNA: TGTGCCAGCAGTCCACAGGGGGCTGGGCAGACCGGGGAGCTGTTTTTT; CDR3: CASSPQGAGQTGELFF; J: TRBJ2-2; length: 16; D: TRBD1; V: TRBV11-3; size: .
DNA: TGTGCCAGCAGTGAGGCAGGGGTTATGAACACTGAAGCTTTCTTT; CDR3: CASSEAGVMNTEAFF; J: TRBJ1-1; length: 15; D: .; V: TRBV6-1; size: .
DNA: TGTGCCAGCAGCTTAGCTTTTGGGACTCCCCAGCAGTTCTTC; CDR3: CASSLAFGTPQQFF; J: TRBJ2-1; length: 14; D: .; V: TRBV7-2; size: .
DNA: TGTGCCAGCAGCTTAGCGGTAGCGGGAGTATCTGGGGAGCAGTACTTC; CDR3: CASSLAVAGVSGEQYF; J: TRBJ2-7; length: 16; D: TRBD2; V: TRBV13; size: .
DNA: TGTGCCAGCAGCGGGGGTGCCACCGGGGAGCTGTTTTTT; CDR3: CASSGGATGELFF; J: TRBJ2-2; length: 13; D: .; V: TRBV6-4; size: .
DNA: TGCGCCAGCAGCCAAGATATAGGTTCTAGCCTAATGAACACTGAAGCTTTCTTT; CDR3: CASSQDIGSSLMNTEAFF; J: TRBJ1-1; length: 18; D: .; V: TRBV4-3; size: .
DNA: TGTGCCAGCAGATCAGGGGTTCGGTATGGCTACACCTTC; CDR3: CASRSGVRYGYTF; J: TRBJ1-2; length: 13; D: .; V: TRBV2; size: few
DNA: TGTGCCAGCAGTTACTCTCAGGGGGCGGTTGGCTACACCTTC; CDR3: CASSYSQGAVGYTF; J: TRBJ1-2; length: 14; D: TRBD1; V: TRBV6-5; size: .
DNA: TGTGCCAGCAGCTTGGTCGGGAGCTCCTACGAGCAGTACTTC; CDR3: CASSLVGSSYEQYF; J: TRBJ2-7; length: 14; D: .; V: TRBV5-6; size: .
DNA: TGTGCCAGTGCGGCTTTTGGGACAGGCCTCTACGAGCAGTACTTC; CDR3: CASAAFGTGLYEQYF; J: TRBJ2-7; length: 15; D: TRBD1; V: TRBV19; size: .
DNA: TGTGCCAGCAGTGGACCAGGGGTATTGAATCAGCCCCAGCATTTT; CDR3: CASSGPGVLNQPQHF; J: TRBJ1-5; length: 15; D: .; V: TRBV6-1; size: .
DNA: TGTGCCAGCAAAACGGGGGGGCGCTACTATGGCTACACCTTC; CDR3: CASKTGGRYYGYTF; J: TRBJ1-2; length: 14; D: .; V: TRBV28; size: .
DNA: TGTGCCACCAGTCTGCGGAGGGACACAGATACGCAGTATTTT; CDR3: CATSLRRDTDTQYF; J: TRBJ2-3; length: 14; D: .; V: TRBV15; size: .
DNA: TGTGCCTGGAGCCGGGACAGATCGATGGGCACTGAAGCTTTCTTT; CDR3: CAWSRDRSMGTEAFF; J: TRBJ1-1; length: 15; D: TRBD1; V: TRBV30; size: .
DNA: TGCGCCAGCAGCTTGGAGGCAGGGGATGAAAAACTGTTTTTT; CDR3: CASSLEAGDEKLFF; J: TRBJ1-4; length: 14; D: .; V: TRBV5-1; size: .
DNA: TGTGCCAGCAGTGAATTCCAGGGGGCCGCTGAAGCTTTCTTT; CDR3: CASSEFQGAAEAFF; J: TRBJ1-1; length: 14; D: TRBD1; V: TRBV25-1; size: .
DNA: TGCAGTGTTTACAGGGTTGGAGAGCAGTACTTC; CDR3: CSVYRVGEQYF; J: TRBJ2-7; length: 11; D: .; V: TRBV20-1; size: .
DNA: TGTGCCAGCAGTTTATCGGGTGGGACAGGGGATCAGCCCCAGCATTTT; CDR3: CASSLSGGTGDQPQHF; J: TRBJ1-5; length: 16; D: TRBD1; V: TRBV27; size: .
DNA: TGTGCCTGGGGCCACACTGAAGCTTTCTTT; CDR3: CAWGHTEAFF; J: TRBJ1-1; length: 10; D: .; V: TRBV30; size: .
DNA: TGTGCCAGCCATACCGATAGGGACAGAGCCTACGAGCAGTACTTC; CDR3: CASHTDRDRAYEQYF; J: TRBJ2-7; length: 15; D: TRBD1; V: TRBV18; size: .
DNA: TGCAGCGTTAGAACTAGTGTGAACACTGAAGCTTTCTTT; CDR3: CSVRTSVNTEAFF; J: TRBJ1-1; length: 13; D: .; V: TRBV29-1; size: .
DNA: TGTGCCAGCAGCGTACAGGGGGCCGGGGAGCTGTTTTTT; CDR3: CASSVQGAGELFF; J: TRBJ2-2; length: 13; D: TRBD1; V: TRBV9; size: .
DNA: TGTGCCAGCAGCCCGACAGGGGGCACTGAAGCTTTCTTT; CDR3: CASSPTGGTEAFF; J: TRBJ1-1; length: 13; D: TRBD1; V: TRBV7-3; size: .
DNA: TGTGCCAGCAGTTCTGTAGCGGGGACGAACACCGGGGAGCTGTTTTTT; CDR3: CASSSVAGTNTGELFF; J: TRBJ2-2; length: 16; D: TRBD2; V: TRBV6-6; size: .
DNA: TGTGCCAGCAGCTGGACCAATGCGGGCGTTAGAGTCTTGCAGTACTTC; CDR3: CASSWTNAGVRVLQYF; J: TRBJ2-7; length: 16; D: .; V: TRBV28; size: few
DNA: TGTGCCTGGAGTATACGGACAGGGGGCTATGGCTACACCTTC; CDR3: CAWSIRTGGYGYTF; J: TRBJ1-2; length: 14; D: TRBD1; V: TRBV30; size: few
DNA: TGTGCCAGCAGCTTAGTTACAGCGGGAGGGAATGAGCAGTTCTTC; CDR3: CASSLVTAGGNEQFF; J: TRBJ2-1; length: 15; D: TRBD2; V: TRBV7-8; size: .
DNA: TGCGCCAGCAGCCAATTGCCGGTCGGGGGTGAAAAACTGTTTTTT; CDR3: CASSQLPVGGEKLFF; J: TRBJ1-4; length: 15; D: .; V: TRBV4-3; size: .
DNA: TGTGCCAGTAGCGACTCCCGACAGGGGGTTGGAGGCTACACCTTC; CDR3: CASSDSRQGVGGYTF; J: TRBJ1-2; length: 15; D: TRBD1; V: TRBV19; size: .
DNA: TGTGCCAGCAGCTTAGGGACTGACTATTCACCCCTCCACTTT; CDR3: CASSLGTDYSPLHF; J: TRBJ1-6; length: 14; D: .; V: TRBV7-2; size: .
DNA: TGTGCCAGCAGTTTACAACAGGGGGTTAACGGCGAGCAGTACTTC; CDR3: CASSLQQGVNGEQYF; J: TRBJ2-7; length: 15; D: TRBD1; V: TRBV27; size: .
DNA: TGTGCCAGCAGCTTAGGGGGGGGGCAGAGCAATCAGCCCCAGCATTTT; CDR3: CASSLGGGQSNQPQHF; J: TRBJ1-5; length: 16; D: .; V: TRBV7-2; size: .
DNA: TGTGCCAGCAGTGGAGAAGAACAGGGCTGGGACACTGAAGCTTTCTTT; CDR3: CASSGEEQGWDTEAFF; J: TRBJ1-1; length: 16; D: .; V: TRBV6-1; size: .
DNA: TGTGCCAGCAGTGAAGGGAGCTCCTACGAGCAGTACTTC; CDR3: CASSEGSSYEQYF; J: TRBJ2-7; length: 13; D: .; V: TRBV6-1; size: .
DNA: TGTGCCAGCAGCTCTGGAGGGTCCCAAGGAGGCAATCAGCCCCAGCATTTT; CDR3: CASSSGGSQGGNQPQHF; J: TRBJ1-5; length: 17; D: .; V: TRBV5-6; size: .
DNA: TGTGCCAGCAGCTTAGCTGGCGGGGGGGCGCGGGATGGCTACACCTTC; CDR3: CASSLAGGGARDGYTF; J: TRBJ1-2; length: 16; D: .; V: TRBV7-8; size: .
DNA: TGTGCCAGCAGCTCAAGTACAGATACAGATACGCAGTATTTT; CDR3: CASSSSTDTDTQYF; J: TRBJ2-3; length: 14; D: .; V: TRBV7-9; size: .
DNA: TGTGCCAGTAGTAAAGCAGGAACAGGTGATACGCAGTATTTT; CDR3: CASSKAGTGDTQYF; J: TRBJ2-3; length: 14; D: .; V: TRBV19; size: .
DNA: TGTGCCAGCAGCGTGACGGCCGGGGGGCCCACAGATACGCAGTATTTT; CDR3: CASSVTAGGPTDTQYF; J: TRBJ2-3; length: 16; D: .; V: TRBV9; size: .
DNA: TGTGCCAGCAGTAGGGGTTGGGCCAACGTCCTGACTTTC; CDR3: CASSRGWANVLTF; J: TRBJ2-6; length: 13; D: .; V: TRBV2; size: once
DNA: TGTGCCACCTCGAAGGTTACGGGACTAGCGGGGTTAGAAGGCTATGAGCAGTTCTTC; CDR3: CATSKVTGLAGLEGYEQFF; J: TRBJ2-1; length: 19; D: TRBD2; V: TRBV2; size: .
DNA: TGTGCCAGCAGCACTGTAGAGGGTTTGGAGACCCAGTACTTC; CDR3: CASSTVEGLETQYF; J: TRBJ2-5; length: 14; D: .; V: TRBV6-6; size: .
DNA: TGTGCCAGCAGCTTATTAGGGAGCAGGGGCCCCAATGAGCAGTTCTTC; CDR3: CASSLLGSRGPNEQFF; J: TRBJ2-1; length: 16; D: .; V: TRBV7-3; size: .
DNA: TGTGCCAGCAGCTTAGAAAGTCGGCGATCTAGCGGGGGGCCCTACAATGAGCAGTTCTTC; CDR3: CASSLESRRSSGGPYNEQFF; J: TRBJ2-1; length: 20; D: TRBD2; V: TRBV11-2; size: .
DNA: TGTGCCAGCAGTTACGCGGGACAGGCTAGCACTGAAGCTTTCTTT; CDR3: CASSYAGQASTEAFF; J: TRBJ1-1; length: 15; D: TRBD1; V: TRBV6-6; size: .
DNA: TGTGCCAGCGGAGAGTCCCGGTGGAGGACTAGCGGGCGTTACGAGCAGTACTTC; CDR3: CASGESRWRTSGRYEQYF; J: TRBJ2-7; length: 18; D: TRBD2; V: TRBV27; size: .
DNA: TGCGCCAGCAGCCAAGTCCCTCGGGACAGGGTCTACGAGCAGTACTTC; CDR3: CASSQVPRDRVYEQYF; J: TRBJ2-7; length: 16; D: TRBD1; V: TRBV4-1; size: .
DNA: TGTGCCAGCAGCGTAGGACAAAGCTCCTACGAGCAGTACTTC; CDR3: CASSVGQSSYEQYF; J: TRBJ2-7; length: 14; D: .; V: TRBV9; size: .
DNA: TGTGCCAGCAGCCCCATACAGGGAAGGGTGCCTGCAACTAATGAAAAACTGTTTTTT; CDR3: CASSPIQGRVPATNEKLFF; J: TRBJ1-4; length: 19; D: .; V: TRBV7-2; size: .
DNA: TGTGCCAGCAGTTTATACTCCCGTCCCTACAATGAGCAGTTCTTC; CDR3: CASSLYSRPYNEQFF; J: TRBJ2-1; length: 15; D: .; V: TRBV28; size: .
DNA: TGTGCCAGCAGCTTAGCGAGGGGGGGGGCAGTCTACGAGCAGTACTTC; CDR3: CASSLARGGAVYEQYF; J: TRBJ2-7; length: 16; D: .; V: TRBV7-2; size: .